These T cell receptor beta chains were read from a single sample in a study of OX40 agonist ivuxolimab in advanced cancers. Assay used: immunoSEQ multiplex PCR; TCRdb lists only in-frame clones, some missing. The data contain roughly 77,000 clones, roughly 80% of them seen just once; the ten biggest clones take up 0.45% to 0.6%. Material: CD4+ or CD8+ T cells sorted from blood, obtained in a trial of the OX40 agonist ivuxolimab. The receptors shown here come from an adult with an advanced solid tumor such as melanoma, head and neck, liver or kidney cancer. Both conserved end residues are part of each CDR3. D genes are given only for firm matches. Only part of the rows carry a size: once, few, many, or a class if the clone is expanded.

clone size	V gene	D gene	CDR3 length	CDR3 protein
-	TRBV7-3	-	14	CASSRGPYADTIYF
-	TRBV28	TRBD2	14	CASSLLAGHNEQFF
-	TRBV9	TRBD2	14	CASSGRREDNEQFF
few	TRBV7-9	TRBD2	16	CASSLAGGPGANVLTF
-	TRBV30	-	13	CAWSMRGGETQYF
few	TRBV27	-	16	CASSLNQKPSTDTQYF
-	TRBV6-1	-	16	CASSDRGRGSNQPQHF
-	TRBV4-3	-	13	CASSQRVSQPQHF
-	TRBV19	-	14	CASSRGGPDQPQHF
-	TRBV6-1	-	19	CASSEVISGQLGLNRELFF
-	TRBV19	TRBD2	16	CASSAGTSGRGNEQFF
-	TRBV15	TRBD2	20	CATSRGLMLAGARLAYEQYF
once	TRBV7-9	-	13	CASSLGSGNTIYF
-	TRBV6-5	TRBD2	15	CASSSIAGGPWEQFF
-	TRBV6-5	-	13	CASRDGVQETQYF
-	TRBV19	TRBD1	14	CASSEPGQGQPQHF
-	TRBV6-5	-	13	CASTDYSNQPQHF
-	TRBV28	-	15	CASSYRPPDNEKLFF
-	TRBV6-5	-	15	CASSYSWTVRDGYTF
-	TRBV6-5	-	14	CASSPARATGELFF
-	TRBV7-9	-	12	CASSQNRDGYTF
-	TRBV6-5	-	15	CASSSDIPTIYGYTF
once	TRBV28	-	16	CASRSLTGRSSYEQYF
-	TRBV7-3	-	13	CASSSDTDTEAFF
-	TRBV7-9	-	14	CASSPRGGFQPQHF
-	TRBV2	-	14	CASSEVNRVGEQYF
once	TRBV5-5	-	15	CASSPTPTENYGYTF
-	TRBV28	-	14	CASSQYLAKNIQYF
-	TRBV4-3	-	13	CASSQDRGQPQHF
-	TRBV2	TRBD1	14	CASSEQGENTEAFF